A selection of T cell receptor beta chains follows, all from one sample in a study of OX40 agonist ivuxolimab in advanced cancers. Clones were read by immunoSEQ multiplex PCR, and TCRdb kept only the in-frame ones, dropping some. The table shows 25,000 to 40,000 clones, with less than 85% occurring only once. Sequenced material: CD4+ or CD8+ T cells sorted from blood, taken in a trial of the OX40 agonist ivuxolimab. These receptors all come from an adult with an advanced solid tumor such as melanoma, head and neck, liver or kidney cancer. Each CDR3 is given with its conserved first and last residue. The size of a clone is reported for some rows only, either as once, few or many, or as a class for expanded clones.

>13|TRBV9|TRBJ1-2|.
CASSDVPPIGYTF
>12|TRBV6-5|TRBJ2-1|once
CASSFTGNEQFF
>14|TRBV5-4|TRBJ2-7|.
CASSLDEQYYEQYF
>11|TRBV19|TRBJ2-1|.
CASSIETSVFF
>14|TRBV9|TRBJ2-3|.
CASSSSGGPDTQYF
>20|TRBV13|TRBJ2-3|.
CASSLRTHGTSGGGTDTQYF
>15|TRBV27|TRBJ2-1|.
CASTPLAGPDNEQFF
>16|TRBV28|TRBJ2-7|.
CASSFPGAGGPREQYF
>15|TRBV30|TRBJ1-5|.
CAWSVSGAGNQPQHF
>13|TRBV30|TRBJ2-3|.
CAWSVQGTDTQYF
>14|TRBV6-5|TRBJ2-7|.
CASSEGTGGDEQYF
>16|TRBV5-1|TRBJ2-7|few
CASSPGLAGGHYEQYF
>15|TRBV4-3|TRBJ1-2|.
CASSQDDDTDYGYTF
>13|TRBV6-1|TRBJ1-2|.
CASSGDRIYGYTF
>14|TRBV4-1|TRBJ2-7|medium-sized
CASSQGDSSYEQYF
>15|TRBV16|TRBJ1-1|.
CASSQSTRQNTEAFF
>16|TRBV7-8|TRBJ1-2|.
CASSTGVGRGIYGYTF
>19|TRBV11-2|TRBJ2-2|few
CASSLDLREGIMNTGELFF
>15|TRBV15|TRBJ2-7|.
CATSRDRGLSYEQYF
>14|TRBV5-6|TRBJ2-3|.
CASSLAGGRHTQYF
>16|TRBV7-9|TRBJ2-7|.
CASSLVPGSHSYEQYF